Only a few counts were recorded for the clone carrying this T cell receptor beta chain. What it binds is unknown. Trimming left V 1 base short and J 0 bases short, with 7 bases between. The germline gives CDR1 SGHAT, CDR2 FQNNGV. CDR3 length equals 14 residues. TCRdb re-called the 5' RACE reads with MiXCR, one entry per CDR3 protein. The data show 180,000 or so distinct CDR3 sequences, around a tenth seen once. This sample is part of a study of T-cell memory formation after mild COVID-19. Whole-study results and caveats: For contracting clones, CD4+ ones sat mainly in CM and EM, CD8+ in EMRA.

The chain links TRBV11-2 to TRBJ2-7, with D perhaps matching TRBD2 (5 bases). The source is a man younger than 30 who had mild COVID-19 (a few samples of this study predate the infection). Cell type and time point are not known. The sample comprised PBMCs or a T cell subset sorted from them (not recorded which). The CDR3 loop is CASSLVGSSYEQYV. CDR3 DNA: TGTGCCAGCAGCTTAGTTGGGAGCTCCTACGAGCAGTACGTC.